This T cell receptor (beta chain) was captured in a study of spatial heterogeneity in lung cancer. Study summary: When available, follow-up PBMC samples taken a median of roughly 2 years after resection were sequenced. The library had UMIs, and each TCR and UMI pair averaged more than ten raw reads. Study outcomes and limitations: Follow-up blood showed ubiquitous expanded tumor TCRs less than blood at resection did.

CDR1 is MNHEY, CDR2 SVGAGI, per germline. The CDR3 loop spans 10 amino acids. V was cut by 7 bases and J by 15 bases, with 13 bases left in between. Documented time point: blood at routine non-recurrence follow-up after resection. This clonotype has at least ten counts. What it binds is unknown. The library protocol tagged each TCR cDNA with a unique molecular identifier. Each CDR3 protein gets one entry after TCRdb re-called the 5' RACE reads with MiXCR. The sample carries around 98,000 distinct CDR3 sequences, roughly 21% recorded once. The V gene is TRBV6-5, the J gene TRBJ2-1; D unresolved. Sequencing was performed on PBMCs, taken at follow-up. This TCR was recovered from a male donor with early-stage non-small cell lung cancer. CDR3 amino acids: CASNTPDPFF. The CDR3 DNA sequence: TGTGCCAGCAACACACCCGACCCGTTCTTC.